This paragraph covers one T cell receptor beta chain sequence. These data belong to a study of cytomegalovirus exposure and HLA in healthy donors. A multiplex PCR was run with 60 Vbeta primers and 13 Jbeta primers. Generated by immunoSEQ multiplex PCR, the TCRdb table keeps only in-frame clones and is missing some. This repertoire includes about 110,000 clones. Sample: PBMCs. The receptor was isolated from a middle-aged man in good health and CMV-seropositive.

CDR3 nucleotide sequence: TGTGCCACCAGCAGAAAGCAGGGCAGGGGTTTGGGAACCTCAGCCAAAAACATTCAGTACTTC. Protein product: CATSRKQGRGLGTSAKNIQYF. This rearrangement joins TRBV15 to TRBJ2-4; D may be TRBD1 (6 bases). CDR1 is LNHNV, CDR2 YYDKDF, per germline (reference sequence). The CDR3 runs to 21 residues. Trimming shortened V by 2 bases and J by 0 bases, and 26 bases separated the two germline ends.